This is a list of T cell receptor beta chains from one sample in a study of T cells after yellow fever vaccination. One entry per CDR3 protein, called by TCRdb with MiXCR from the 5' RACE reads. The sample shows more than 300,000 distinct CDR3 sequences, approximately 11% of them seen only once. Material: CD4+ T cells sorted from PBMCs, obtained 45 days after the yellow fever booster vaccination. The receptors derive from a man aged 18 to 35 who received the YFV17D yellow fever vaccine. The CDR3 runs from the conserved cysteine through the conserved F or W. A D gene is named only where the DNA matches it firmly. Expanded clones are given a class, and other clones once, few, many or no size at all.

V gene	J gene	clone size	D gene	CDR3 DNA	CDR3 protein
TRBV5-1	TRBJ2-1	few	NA	TGCGCCAGCGGTTCACAGGGCTGGGGTGAGCAGTTCTTC	CASGSQGWGEQFF
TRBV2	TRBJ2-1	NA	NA	TGTGCCAGCAGTGTTGACGGGAAAAAGCAGTTCTTC	CASSVDGKKQFF
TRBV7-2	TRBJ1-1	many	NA	TGTGCCAGCAGCTTATCCCAGAACACTGAAGCTTTCTTT	CASSLSQNTEAFF
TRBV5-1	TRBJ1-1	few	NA	TGCGCCAGCAGCTTGGCCATTGCTGAGAACACTGAAGCTTTCTTT	CASSLAIAENTEAFF
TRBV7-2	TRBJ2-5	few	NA	TGTGCCAGCAGCCCTAGAGCAGAAGAGACCCAGTACTTC	CASSPRAEETQYF
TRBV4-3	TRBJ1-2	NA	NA	TGCGCCAGCAGCCAAGATCGCGGACTATCTTATTCCTATGGCTACACCTTC	CASSQDRGLSYSYGYTF
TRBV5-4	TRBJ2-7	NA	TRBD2	TGTGCCAGCAGCAGGACCGGGACTAGCATCGAGCAGTACTTC	CASSRTGTSIEQYF
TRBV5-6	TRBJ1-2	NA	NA	TGTGCCAGCAGCAGAAACCGGGACCAGCGCTACACCTTC	CASSRNRDQRYTF
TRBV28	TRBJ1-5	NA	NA	TGTGCCAGCAGTTTGCAGGGGCAGGGAACTCAGCCCCAGCATTTT	CASSLQGQGTQPQHF
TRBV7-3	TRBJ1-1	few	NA	TGTGCCAGCAAGAGGGGCATGGGGAACACTGAAGCTTTCTTT	CASKRGMGNTEAFF
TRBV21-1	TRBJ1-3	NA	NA	TGTGCCAGCAGCAAACCCGTGCCGTCCCCTGGGTTAACCATATATTTT	CASSKPVPSPGLTIYF
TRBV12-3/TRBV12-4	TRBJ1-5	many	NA	TGTGCCAGCAGTCTCGACAATCAGCCCCAGCATTTT	CASSLDNQPQHF
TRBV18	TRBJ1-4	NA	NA	TGTGCCAGCTCACCTAGACAGCTCCGGAATGAAAAACTGTTTTTT	CASSPRQLRNEKLFF
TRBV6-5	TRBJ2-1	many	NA	TGTGCCAGCAGTCAGGGTTACTATTACAATGAGCAGTTCTTC	CASSQGYYYNEQFF
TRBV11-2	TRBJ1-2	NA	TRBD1	TGTGCCAGCAGCTTAGTCAGGGGGCAAGGCTACACCTTC	CASSLVRGQGYTF
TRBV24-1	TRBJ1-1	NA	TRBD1	TGTGCCACCACGAGTTCAGGGGGGACTGAAGCTTTCTTT	CATTSSGGTEAFF
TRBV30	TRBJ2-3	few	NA	TGTGCCTGGAACCGGATGAGCACAGATACGCAGTATTTT	CAWNRMSTDTQYF
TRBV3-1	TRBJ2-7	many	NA	TGTGCCAGCGGGTCCTACGAGCAGTACTTC	CASGSYEQYF
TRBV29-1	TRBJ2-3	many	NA	TGCAGCGTTGCGCAGGGAGAGAAAGATACGCAGTATTTT	CSVAQGEKDTQYF
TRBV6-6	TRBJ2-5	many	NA	TGTGCCAGCAGTAGGACCATCGAGACCCAGTACTTC	CASSRTIETQYF
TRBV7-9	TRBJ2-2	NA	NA	TGTGCCAGCAGCTTAGCGACCGAGGGAGACACCGGGGAGCTGTTTTTT	CASSLATEGDTGELFF
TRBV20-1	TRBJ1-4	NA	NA	TGCAGTGCTAGAGGGGGAAGTGAAAAACTGTTTTTT	CSARGGSEKLFF
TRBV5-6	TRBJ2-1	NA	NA	TGTGCCAGCAGCTTGGGGCGGGTCGGGGTAAATGAGCAGTTCTTC	CASSLGRVGVNEQFF
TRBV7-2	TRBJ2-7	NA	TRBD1	TGTGCCAGCAGCAGGGACAGGGGGCAACACGAGCAGTACTTC	CASSRDRGQHEQYF
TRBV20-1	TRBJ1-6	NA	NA	TGCAGTGCAATGTCTAGGGCCTCGAATTCACCCCTCCACTTT	CSAMSRASNSPLHF
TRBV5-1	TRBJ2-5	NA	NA	TGCGCCAGCTCTCCTCTTGACGGCGAAGAGACCCAGTACTTC	CASSPLDGEETQYF
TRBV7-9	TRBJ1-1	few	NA	TGTGCCAGCAGCTCCCAGGGTGGAAGTGCTGAAGCTTTCTTT	CASSSQGGSAEAFF
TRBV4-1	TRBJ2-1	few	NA	TGCGCCAGCAGCCAAGATCGTTACGGGGGCCAAAGCTCCTACAATGAGCAGTTCTTC	CASSQDRYGGQSSYNEQFF
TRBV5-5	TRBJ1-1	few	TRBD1	TGTGCCAGCAGCTTCATTTCAGGGGGCGGCACTGAAGCTTTCTTT	CASSFISGGGTEAFF
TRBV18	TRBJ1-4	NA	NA	TGTGCCAGCTCGGGGGGCATGATTGAAAAACTGTTTTTT	CASSGGMIEKLFF
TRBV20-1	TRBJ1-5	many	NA	TGCAGTGCTAGACAGGATAGCAATCAGCCCCAGCATTTT	CSARQDSNQPQHF
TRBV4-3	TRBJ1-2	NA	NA	TGCGCCAGCAGCCAAGTTGGCGGGGACTACTATGGCTACACCTTC	CASSQVGGDYYGYTF
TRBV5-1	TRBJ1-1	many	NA	TGCGCCAGCAGCTTGCAGGGGTTTGGGAACACTGAAGCTTTCTTT	CASSLQGFGNTEAFF
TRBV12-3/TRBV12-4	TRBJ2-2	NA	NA	TGTGCCAGCAGTTTAATACGGGGGCTAGGGTACACCGGGGAGCTGTTTTTT	CASSLIRGLGYTGELFF
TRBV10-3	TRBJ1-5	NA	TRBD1	TGTGCCACGCAGGGGGCGAGTCAGCCCCAGCATTTT	CATQGASQPQHF
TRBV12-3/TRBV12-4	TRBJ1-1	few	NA	TGTGCCAGCAGTTTAACCCGGAAGTCTCCTGAAGCTTTCTTT	CASSLTRKSPEAFF
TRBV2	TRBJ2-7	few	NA	TGTGCCAGCAGTGCGACGCTCCTGCGCTCCTACGAGCAGTACTTC	CASSATLLRSYEQYF
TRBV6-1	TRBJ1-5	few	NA	TGTGCCAGCAGTGGTAAGGCGGTGTTAGGTGGGCCCCAGCATTTT	CASSGKAVLGGPQHF
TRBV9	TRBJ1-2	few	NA	TGTGCCAGCAGCGCCTGGACAGCGTCTAACTATGGCTACACCTTC	CASSAWTASNYGYTF
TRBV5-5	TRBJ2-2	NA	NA	TGTGCCAGCAGCTTGGTGGCGGCCCTCACCGGGGAGCTGTTTTTT	CASSLVAALTGELFF
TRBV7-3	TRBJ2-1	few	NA	TGTGCCAGCAGCTTAGGAGGCAGTCTCTACAATGAGCAGTTCTTC	CASSLGGSLYNEQFF
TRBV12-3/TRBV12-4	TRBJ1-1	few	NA	TGTGCCAGCAGTTTATCGGACACTGAAGCTTTCTTT	CASSLSDTEAFF
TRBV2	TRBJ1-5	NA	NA	TGTGCCACCAATGACGGGGAGGCCCAGCATTTT	CATNDGEAQHF
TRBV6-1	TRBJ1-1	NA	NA	TGTGCCAGCATCCTGTACAGGGAAGCTTTCTTT	CASILYREAFF
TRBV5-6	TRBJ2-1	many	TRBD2	TGTGCCAGCAGCTTGGAAGCTAGCGGGGCCTATGACTACAATGAGCAGTTCTTC	CASSLEASGAYDYNEQFF
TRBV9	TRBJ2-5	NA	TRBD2	TGTGCCAGCAGCGTAACCATGACTAGCGGACAAGAGACCCAGTACTTC	CASSVTMTSGQETQYF
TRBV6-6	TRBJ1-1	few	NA	TGTGCCAGCAGTCCCACGGACAGCTTTTATACTGAAGCTTTCTTT	CASSPTDSFYTEAFF
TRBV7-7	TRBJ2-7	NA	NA	TGTGCCAGCAGCCCGGGACACTACTCCTACGAGCAGTACTTC	CASSPGHYSYEQYF
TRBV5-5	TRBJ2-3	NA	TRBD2	TGTGCCAGCAGCCGACCGGGACTAGCGGGGGGGAGCACAGATACGCAGTATTTT	CASSRPGLAGGSTDTQYF
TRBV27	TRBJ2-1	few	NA	TGTGCCAGCAGTTTCGCAGGGGTCTACAATGAGCAGTTCTTC	CASSFAGVYNEQFF